This T cell receptor (beta chain) was found in a study of T-cell reconstitution after alpha-beta-depleted transplantation in children. This CDR3 is built from 16 residues. The germline gives CDR1 SGHNT, CDR2 YYREEE (reference sequence). V lost 0 bases and J lost 4, with 17 bases in between. During its preparation, the TCRbeta library received unique molecular identifiers. Each CDR3 protein gets one entry after TCRdb re-called the PCR reads with MiXCR. Among 95,000 to 150,000 distinct CDR3 sequences, under 30% were seen once, and the ten largest hold about 10%. This clonotype was seen many times. Sequenced here: PBMCs, mostly from graft donor cells, sampled 180 days after TCRalphabeta/CD19-depleted stem cell transplant. The sequence was obtained from a male patient aged 2-15 years who had a stem cell transplant for chronic granulomatous disease, so the T cells may come from the graft donor. The rearrangement links TRBV5-4 to TRBJ2-7, with D tentatively TRBD1 (6 bases). CDR3 nucleotide sequence: TGTGCCAGCAGCTTGGGAGGGAACAGGGCTATATACGAGCAGTACTTC. It yields the protein CASSLGGNRAIYEQYF.